Following are 14 T cell receptor beta chains from one sample sequenced in a study of T cell responses to AZD1222 COVID-19 vaccine. The method was immunoSEQ multiplex PCR; TCRdb's version includes in-frame clones alone and lacks a portion of them. In the table there are fewer than 85,000 clones, 90% of which are singletons. The source material was peripheral blood, sampled on day 0 of AZD1222 vaccination. These receptors originate from an adult in good health.

The chain combines TRBV6-5 with TRBJ2-1; 9 bases align to TRBD2. Germline-derived CDR1 and CDR2 are MNHEY and SVGAGI. Trimming at V came to 2 bases and at J to 9 bases, leaving 8 bases not matched to a gene. The CDR3 is 15 residues long. The CDR3 nucleotides are TGTGCCAGCAGTTACGAGTTAGCGGGAGCTTTTGAGCAGTTCTTC. Translation: CASSYELAGAFEQFF.

The V and J genes are TRBV5-4 and TRBJ2-3; D is perhaps TRBD2 (6 bases). Trimming cost V 4 bases and J 0 bases, with 15 bases left between them. This CDR3 region has 16 residues. Germline-derived CDR1 and CDR2 are SGHNT and YYREEE (reference sequence). The chain's CDR3 is CASSRRTIASTDTQYF. CDR3 coding DNA: TGTGCCAGCAGCAGACGGACTATAGCTAGCACAGATACGCAGTATTTT. Based on the CDR3 plus reference TRBV5-4 and TRBJ2-3, the full variable domain is ETGVTQSPTHLIKTRGQQVTLRCSSQSGHNTVSWYQQALGQGPQFIFQYYREEENGRGNFPPRFSGLQFPNYSSELNVNALELDDSALYLCASSRRTIASTDTQYFGPGTRLTVL.

The rearrangement uses TRBV28 and TRBJ2-7, with no clear D. Germline V gives CDR1 MDHEN, CDR2 SYDVKM. This CDR3 spans 14 amino acids. The germline V and J ends were trimmed by 5 bases and 2 bases, with 13 bases remaining between them. The CDR3 sequence: CASSTTGLTYEQYF. The CDR3 nucleotides read TGTGCCAGCAGTACCACCGGGCTGACCTACGAGCAGTACTTC.

The chain employs TRBV9 and TRBJ2-7, with 7 bases matching TRBD2. V was pared by 3 bases and J by 6 bases, with 12 bases of the junction left unmatched. From germline, CDR1 is SGDLS and CDR2 YYNGEE. This CDR3 is 15 amino acids long. CDR3 DNA: TGTGCCAGCAGCGACACCGGGACTAATAACGCCGAGCAGTACTTC. Its translation: CASSDTGTNNAEQYF.

V gene TRBV7-8 combines with J gene TRBJ1-5, with TRBD1 matching 8 bases. Losses at the gene ends were 5 bases for V and 0 bases for J; bases not matched to a gene: 6. This CDR3 region has 16 residues. Germline V gives CDR1 SGHVS, CDR2 FQNEAQ. The DNA of the CDR3 is TGTGCCAGCAGCCCCGGGACAGGTTATAGCAATCAGCCCCAGCATTTT. This sequence encodes CASSPGTGYSNQPQHF.

V gene TRBV30 combines with J gene TRBJ1-6; 7 nucleotides agree with TRBD1. This CDR3 is built from 14 residues. CDR1 is GTSNPN and CDR2 is SVGIG in the germline V gene (reference sequence). V gave up 5 bases and J gave up 8 bases; unmatched junction bases: 9. In DNA form, the CDR3 reads TGTGCCTGGGAAGACAGGGACTCGTATTCACCCCTCCACTTT. Its translation: CAWEDRDSYSPLHF.

The chain joins TRBV7-6 to TRBJ2-7; 10 positions agree with TRBD2. This CDR3 is 14 amino acids long. The germline V gene encodes CDR1 SGHVS and CDR2 FNYEAQ. Unmatched junction bases numbered 4, after V lost 5 bases and J lost 3 bases. As DNA, the CDR3 is TGTGCCAGCAGCCCCAGCGGGGGGGACTACGAGCAGTACTTC. This gives the protein CASSPSGGDYEQYF.

This sequence joins TRBV11-2 and TRBJ1-4; D is undetermined. There are 15 residues in the CDR3. From germline, CDR1 is SGHAT and CDR2 FQNNGV. The V and J ends lost 2 bases and 5 bases respectively, with 12 bases between them. The CDR3 DNA sequence: TGTGCCAGCAGCTTACGGGCTCTAGAAAATGAAAAACTGTTTTTT. It is translated as CASSLRALENEKLFF.

The chain employs TRBV10-3 and TRBJ2-3; the match to TRBD2 covers 14 bases. Germline values: CDR1 ENHRY, CDR2 SYGVKD. J was trimmed by 4 bases and V by 4 bases; bases with no gene match: 4. The CDR3 totals 16 residues. The CDR3 DNA reads as TGTGCCATCAGTGGGCTGACTAGCGGGAGGGCAGATACGCAGTATTTT. Amino acid sequence: CAISGLTSGRADTQYF.

The V and J genes are TRBV6-2 or TRBV6-3 and TRBJ2-7; D possibly corresponds to TRBD1 (6 bases). The ends were cut back, 4 bases at V and 3 bases at J, with 10 bases in the middle. Germline V CDR1 and CDR2: MNHEY, SVGEGT. The length of the CDR3 is 13 residues. The CDR3 loop reads CASSLVRGYEQYF. Here the CDR3 DNA reads TGTGCCAGCAGTTTAGTCAGGGGCTACGAGCAGTACTTC.

This chain links TRBV2 with TRBJ2-7; 7 bases fit TRBD1. CDR1 SNHLY and CDR2 FYNNEI come from the germline V gene. The junction had 9 bases not matched to a gene; V was cut back by 6 bases and J by 4 bases. CDR3 length: 14 amino acids. CDR3 DNA: TGTGCCAGCAGCCTGACAGGGACACCATACGAGCAGTACTTC. Translated, it gives CASSLTGTPYEQYF.

The genes are TRBV4-3 and TRBJ2-7; D not certain. The CDR3 loop spans 15 amino acids. V was clipped by 0 bases and J by 1 base, with 10 bases between them. Germline CDR1 and CDR2: LGHNA and YSLEER. CDR3 sequence reads: CASSQERLVSYEQYF. In DNA form, the CDR3 reads TGCGCCAGCAGCCAAGAAAGGCTAGTTTCCTACGAGCAGTACTTC.

In its sample, this clone was seen a few times. The chain has TRBV29-1 and TRBJ1-2, with a tentative D call TRBD1 (6 bases). The CDR3 runs to 12 residues. Per germline, CDR1 SQVTM and CDR2 ANQGSEA. V gave up 4 bases and J gave up 8 bases, with 14 bases separating them. The CDR3 reads CSVAGDGYGYTF. CDR3 in DNA: TGCAGCGTTGCAGGGGATGGGTACGGCTACACCTTC. The full variable domain, in which reference TRBV29-1 and TRBJ1-2 provide the parts outside the CDR3, is SAVISQKPSRDICQRGTSLTIQCQVDSQVTMMFWYRQQPGQSLTLIATANQGSEATYESGFVIDKFPISRPNLTFSTLTVSNMSPEDSSIYLCSVAGDGYGYTFGSGTRLTVV.

V usage is TRBV7-8 and J usage is TRBJ1-6; TRBD1 might be the D (5 bases). Per germline, CDR1 SGHVS and CDR2 FQNEAQ. The CDR3 has 12 residues. With 5 bases removed from V and 9 bases from J, the gap between germline ends came to 8 bases. This chain's CDR3 is CASSQGRSPLHF. Here the CDR3 DNA reads TGTGCCAGCAGCCAGGGACGTTCACCCCTCCACTTT. The variable domain in full, completed from reference TRBV7-8 and TRBJ1-6, reads GAGVSQSPRYKVAKRGQDVALRCDPISGHVSLFWYQQALGQGPEFLTYFQNEAQLDKSGLPSDRFFAERPEGSVSTLKIQRTQQEDSAVYLCASSQGRSPLHFGNGTRLTVT.